This T cell receptor beta chain originates from a study of blood T cell repertoires in COVID-19. For the study at large: Researchers got acute and convalescent COVID-19 samples from the United States, Italy and Spain. T cells, B-cell-depleted T cells, or PBMCs provided the cDNA or gDNA that served as material.

Followed longitudinally, the Seattle patients had been enrolled during active infection. There are 15 residues in the CDR3. The germline V gene has CDR1 SGHDT and CDR2 YYEEEE. The ends were cut back, 2 bases at V and 4 bases at J, with 12 bases in the middle. In the original processing: For nucleated cells, counts were estimated from reference gene primer amplification. The data were produced by immunoSEQ multiplex PCR, yet TCRdb's version contains in-frame clones alone and is incomplete. That table gives V, J and clone size, and the DNA gave D and trimming. Of some 230,000 clones listed, around 87% were seen once; the top ten hold about a tenth.

The sample comprised peripheral blood. J is TRBJ1-4 and V is TRBV5-6; no clear D. This sequence originates from a woman aged 45-60 years with COVID-19, enrolled during active disease. As DNA, the CDR3 is TGTGCCAGCAGCTTTCCCGGAGGAAGTAATGAAAAACTGTTTTTT. Its translation is CASSFPGGSNEKLFF.